These 32 T cell receptor beta chains originate from one sample sequenced in a study of T cell changes during pregnancy in multiple sclerosis. Data came from immunoSEQ multiplex PCR; TCRdb stores just in-frame clones and leaves some out. The repertoire holds about 89,000 clones, with around 94% as singletons. The specimen was peripheral blood, collected in the third trimester of pregnancy. The receptors come from a female donor with multiple sclerosis, enrolled in a pregnancy study.

V is TRBV30 and J is TRBJ2-1; 10 bases match TRBD2. This CDR3 comprises 15 residues. V trimming: 3 bases; J trimming: 3 bases; junction bases outside the gene matches: 5. CDR1 is GTSNPN and CDR2 is SVGIG in the germline V gene (reference sequence). The chain's CDR3 is CAWSPLAGGYNEQFF. The CDR3 region has the DNA TGTGCCTGGAGCCCCTTAGCGGGAGGCTACAATGAGCAGTTCTTC.

The V gene is TRBV2, the J gene TRBJ2-5; a possible D gene is TRBD2 (5 bases). This CDR3 is 11 amino acids long. In germline, CDR1 is SNHLY, CDR2 FYNNEI. The V and J ends lost 7 bases and 5 bases respectively, with 8 bases between them. CDR3 loop: CASTRGETQYF. The CDR3 nucleotides read TGTGCCAGCACCCGAGGGGAGACCCAGTACTTC.

The rearrangement joins TRBV10-3 to TRBJ2-3; the match to TRBD1 covers 11 bases. Germline values: CDR1 ENHRY, CDR2 SYGVKD. The CDR3 spans 14 residues. V was clipped by 9 bases and J by 1 base; unmatched bases: 3. The CDR3 region is CAIRTGGGTDTQYF. CDR3 bases: TGTGCCATTCGGACAGGGGGCGGCACAGATACGCAGTATTTT.

This chain links TRBV5-1 with TRBJ2-1; 13 nucleotides agree with TRBD2. V lost 2 bases and J lost 7; bases outside the gene matches: 6. Per germline, CDR1 SGHRS and CDR2 YFSETQ. The CDR3 runs to 16 residues. CDR3 sequence (DNA): TGCGCCAGCAGCTTACGGACTAGCGGGAGTGGAAATGAGCAGTTCTTC. Residues: CASSLRTSGSGNEQFF.

The V and J genes are TRBV29-1 and TRBJ1-4; D is uncertain. Germline CDR1 is SQVTM and CDR2 is ANQGSEA. Deletions cut 0 bases from V and 7 bases from J, with 9 bases between. This CDR3 is built from 13 residues. The CDR3 reads CSVEEGGFEKLFF. The CDR3 nucleotides are TGCAGCGTTGAAGAAGGAGGTTTTGAAAAACTGTTTTTT.

V is TRBV27 and J is TRBJ2-1, with D maybe TRBD1 (6 bases). The V gene lost 7 bases and the J gene lost 4 bases, with 14 bases spanning the gap. There are 14 residues in the CDR3. CDR1 is MNHEY, CDR2 SMNVEV, per germline (reference sequence). CDR3 loop: CASTDRSAYNEQFF. Written as DNA, the CDR3 is TGTGCCAGCACCGACAGGTCGGCTTACAATGAGCAGTTCTTC.

The chain employs TRBV27 and TRBJ1-2; tentatively, D is TRBD1 (6 bases). The germline CDR1 and CDR2 sequences are MNHEY and SMNVEV (reference sequence). V was clipped by 6 bases and J by 4 bases, with 15 bases between them. CDR3 length: 14 residues. This CDR3 reads CASSPGHLTYGYTF. The CDR3 DNA reads TGTGCCAGCAGCCCGGGACACCTTACCTATGGCTACACCTTC.

The genes are TRBV7-9 and TRBJ2-5; TRBD1 matches at 10 bases. CDR3 length: 16 residues. The J segment lost 4 bases and the V segment lost 4 bases, leaving 9 bases of the junction unmatched. Germline V gene data show CDR1 as SEHNR and CDR2 as FQNEAQ (reference sequence). CDR3 sequence reads: CASSSNRDRGSETQYF. For the CDR3, the DNA is TGTGCCAGCAGCTCGAACCGGGACAGGGGATCAGAGACCCAGTACTTC.

This chain connects TRBV6-1 to TRBJ1-5, with D maybe TRBD1 (5 bases). This CDR3 comprises 18 residues. V was cut by 2 bases and J by 2 bases, with 19 bases left in between. Germline loops: CDR1 MNHNS, CDR2 SASEGT. CDR3 protein: CASSEWVAGRQRNQPQHF. CDR3 in DNA: TGTGCCAGCAGTGAATGGGTGGCAGGGAGGCAACGCAATCAGCCCCAGCATTTT.

The chain employs TRBV5-4 and TRBJ2-7; TRBD1 aligns across 7 bases. The CDR3 runs 12 residues. Germline V lookup: CDR1 SGHNT, CDR2 YYREEE (reference sequence). The trim removed 4 bases at V and 3 bases at J, leaving 1 base unmatched. CDR3 region: CASSDRVYEQYF. The CDR3 region has the DNA TGTGCCAGCAGCGACAGGGTCTACGAGCAGTACTTC.

CDR3 sequence (DNA): TGTGCCATCGGATCCGGGACTAGCGTAGGAGAGCAGTACTTC. Translated: CAIGSGTSVGEQYF. The chain links TRBV10-3 to TRBJ2-7, with 10 bases fitting TRBD2. The CDR3 runs to 14 residues. CDR1 ENHRY and CDR2 SYGVKD come from the germline V gene. The trim removed 8 bases at V and 7 bases at J, leaving 11 bases unmatched.

This clone is a singleton in its sample. Distinct nucleotide sequences in the sample also encode this CDR3. The rearrangement links TRBV9 to TRBJ2-7; TRBD2 is a possible D gene (6 bases). The germline V gene encodes CDR1 SGDLS and CDR2 YYNGEE. Trimming took off 0 bases at V and 0 bases at J, with 10 bases between the two ends. The CDR3 consists of 15 residues. The CDR3 coding sequence is TGTGCCAGCAGCGTAGGCTCCGGGAGCTCCTACGAGCAGTACTTC. It codes for CASSVGSGSSYEQYF.

V gene TRBV29-1 combines with J gene TRBJ2-7, with D perhaps TRBD2 (5 bases). Germline V lookup: CDR1 SQVTM, CDR2 ANQGSEA. V was cut by 6 bases and J by 2 bases, with 14 bases left in between. The CDR3 has 13 amino acids. The CDR3 spells CSVLDSATYEQYF. The CDR3 DNA reads as TGCAGCGTCTTGGACTCGGCTACCTACGAGCAGTACTTC.

This clone was seen only once. The chain has TRBV15 and TRBJ1-1, with D possibly TRBD1 on 5 matching bases. The V end lost 3 bases, the J end lost 4 bases, and 12 bases lay between the germline ends. CDR1 and CDR2 (germline): LNHNV, YYDKDF (reference sequence). The CDR3 extends over 14 amino acids. CDR3 bases: TGTGCCACCAGCAGGGCCAGGGAAATCACTGAAGCTTTCTTT. Amino acids: CATSRAREITEAFF.

V and J are TRBV2 and TRBJ2-2, with a weak D call TRBD1 (6 bases). The CDR3 contains 16 residues. Germline V lookup: CDR1 SNHLY, CDR2 FYNNEI. V lost 6 bases, J lost 1 base, and 15 bases lay in between. The CDR3 spells CASSDPGTKNTGELFF. The CDR3 DNA reads as TGTGCCAGCAGCGACCCCGGGACAAAGAACACCGGGGAGCTGTTTTTT. Using reference TRBV2 and TRBJ2-2 for the parts outside the CDR3, the full variable domain is EPEVTQTPSHQVTQMGQEVILRCVPISNHLYFYWYRQILGQKVEFLVSFYNNEISEKSEIFDDQFSVERPDGSNFTLKIRSTKLEDSAMYFCASSDPGTKNTGELFFGEGSRLTVL.

The V call is TRBV6-5, the J call TRBJ1-1, with 9 bases aligning to TRBD1. Germline CDR1 MNHEY, CDR2 SVGAGI. The CDR3 has 15 amino acids. The V and J ends lost 6 bases and 1 base, in that order; junction bases with no gene match: 6. This CDR3 reads CASRPGTGSNTEAFF. CDR3 bases: TGTGCCAGCAGACCTGGGACAGGGTCGAACACTGAAGCTTTCTTT.

This clone showed up just once. The rearrangement links TRBV28 to TRBJ2-6, with TRBD1 as a possible D gene (8 bases). CDR1 and CDR2 from the germline V gene are MDHEN and SYDVKM. Trimming pared 2 bases from V and 0 bases from J, leaving 23 bases between. The CDR3 totals 21 residues. CDR3 region: CASSLPRGRGSTNSGANVLTF. The CDR3 nucleotides read TGTGCCAGCAGTTTACCCAGGGGGCGGGGGAGTACTAACTCTGGGGCCAACGTCCTGACTTTC.

J is TRBJ2-6 and V is TRBV6-5; TRBD1 aligns across 7 bases. Germline V CDR1 and CDR2: MNHEY, SVGAGI. This CDR3 is built from 16 residues. Germline trimming cut 4 bases from V and 0 bases from J; bases unmatched to any gene: 3. The CDR3 DNA sequence: TGTGCCAGCAGTTTCACAGGGGTCTCTGGGGCCAACGTCCTGACTTTC. Translated, it gives CASSFTGVSGANVLTF.

The chain carries TRBV5-5 and TRBJ2-7, with 10 nucleotides matching TRBD1. J lost 5 bases, V lost 2 bases, and 7 bases had no gene match. The CDR3 sequence is 15 residues long. From germline, CDR1 is SGHKS and CDR2 YYEKEE (reference sequence). This chain's CDR3 is CASSFLDRGSNEQYF. CDR3 in DNA: TGTGCCAGCAGCTTTCTGGACAGGGGGTCCAACGAGCAGTACTTC.

CDR3 region: CASSSGTSGRALYEQYF. CDR3 DNA: TGCGCCAGCAGCTCCGGGACTAGCGGGAGGGCCTTGTACGAGCAGTACTTC. The chain employs TRBV5-1 and TRBJ2-7; TRBD2 matches at 16 bases. Germline assignment: CDR1 SGHRS and CDR2 YFSETQ. CDR3 length: 17 residues. V was pared by 3 bases and J by 4 bases, with 7 bases of the junction left unmatched. Variable domain in full (rest from reference TRBV5-1 and TRBJ2-7): KAGVTQTPRYLIKTRGQQVTLSCSPISGHRSVSWYQQTPGQGLQFLFEYFSETQRNKGNFPGRFSGRQFSNSRSEMNVSTLELGDSALYLCASSSGTSGRALYEQYFGPGTRLTVT.

This chain uses TRBV10-3 with TRBJ2-3; TRBD2 aligns across 11 bases. The CDR3 covers 16 residues. The germline gives CDR1 ENHRY, CDR2 SYGVKD. V trimming: 5 bases; J trimming: 5 bases; junction bases outside the gene matches: 9. The CDR3 DNA follows: TGTGCCATCAGTCAGGTAACTAGCGGGAGAGGAGATACGCAGTATTTT. Residues: CAISQVTSGRGDTQYF.

The J gene is TRBJ1-2, the V gene TRBV19; D is unclear. The CDR3 consists of 12 residues. Germline loops: CDR1 LNHDA, CDR2 SQIVND (reference sequence). Trimming removed 5 bases from V and 4 bases from J, with 8 bases in between. CDR3 residues: CASSGGGYGYTF. CDR3 coding DNA: TGTGCCAGTAGTGGAGGTGGCTATGGCTACACCTTC.

This clone has only one observation. The gene calls are TRBV15 and TRBJ2-7; D may be TRBD1 (5 bases). Trimming stripped 5 bases from V and 0 bases from J, with 14 bases between. Germline-derived CDR1 and CDR2 are LNHNV and YYDKDF (reference sequence). CDR3 length: 15 amino acids. The CDR3: CATSPEKGYSYEQYF. The CDR3 bases are TGTGCCACCAGCCCTGAAAAGGGGTACTCCTACGAGCAGTACTTC. The whole variable domain, filled in from reference TRBV15 and TRBJ2-7, reads DAMVIQNPRYQVTQFGKPVTLSCSQTLNHNVMYWYQQKSSQAPKLLFHYYDKDFNNEADTPDNFQSRRPNTSFCFLDIRSPGLGDTAMYLCATSPEKGYSYEQYFGPGTRLTVT.

This sequence joins TRBV4-3 and TRBJ2-3, with 8 bases that match TRBD1. Germline V gene lookup returns CDR1 LGHNA and CDR2 YSLEER. With 1 base clipped from V and 0 bases from J, the junction kept 3 bases outside the gene matches. The CDR3 runs 16 residues. The CDR3 region has the DNA TGCGCCAGCAGCCAAGCAGGGGGCTTTAGCACAGATACGCAGTATTTT. Translating it yields CASSQAGGFSTDTQYF.

This chain joins TRBV27 and TRBJ2-1, with 10 bases identical to TRBD2. Germline V gives CDR1 MNHEY, CDR2 SMNVEV (reference sequence). This CDR3 is built from 14 residues. Trimming at V came to 5 bases and at J to 7 bases, leaving 5 bases not matched to a gene. Here the CDR3 DNA reads TGTGCCAGCAGTCTAGCGGGAGATTGGAATGAGCAGTTCTTC. Translation: CASSLAGDWNEQFF.

CDR3 DNA: TGTGCCAGCACCCTGCTCAGACACCGAACCTCTGGGGCCAACGTCCTGACTTTC. The encoded protein is CASTLLRHRTSGANVLTF. This chain connects TRBV2 to TRBJ2-6, with D uncertain. Germline V lookup: CDR1 SNHLY, CDR2 FYNNEI. This CDR3 region has 18 residues. The germline V and J ends were trimmed by 7 bases and 0 bases, with 19 bases remaining between them. The variable domain in full, completed from reference TRBV2 and TRBJ2-6, reads EPEVTQTPSHQVTQMGQEVILRCVPISNHLYFYWYRQILGQKVEFLVSFYNNEISEKSEIFDDQFSVERPDGSNFTLKIRSTKLEDSAMYFCASTLLRHRTSGANVLTFGAGSRLTVL.

The rearrangement uses TRBV11-2 and TRBJ2-7, with 8 bases identical to TRBD2. The CDR3 sequence is 15 residues long. The V and J ends lost 6 bases and 0 bases, in that order; junction bases with no gene match: 7. Looked up from germline, CDR1 is SGHAT and CDR2 is FQNNGV. The CDR3 is CASSLLAVNSYEQYF. CDR3 bases: TGTGCCAGCAGTTTACTAGCGGTTAACTCCTACGAGCAGTACTTC.

The chain recombines TRBV5-1 with TRBJ2-7; TRBD2 matches at 11 bases. The CDR3 spans 15 residues. V gave up 4 bases and J gave up 5 bases; unmatched junction bases: 8. Germline CDR1 SGHRS, CDR2 YFSETQ. The CDR3 DNA is TGCGCCAGCAGCACGCGACTAGCGGGGAGCCACGAGCAGTACTTC. Amino acid sequence: CASSTRLAGSHEQYF. The full variable domain, with the rest looked up from reference TRBV5-1 and TRBJ2-7, is KAGVTQTPRYLIKTRGQQVTLSCSPISGHRSVSWYQQTPGQGLQFLFEYFSETQRNKGNFPGRFSGRQFSNSRSEMNVSTLELGDSALYLCASSTRLAGSHEQYFGPGTRLTVT.

The chain uses TRBV19 and TRBJ1-1; TRBD1 matches 9 bases. Unmatched junction bases numbered 4, after V lost 3 bases and J lost 2 bases. This CDR3 contains 15 residues. The V gene's germline CDR1 is LNHDA and CDR2 SQIVND (reference sequence). CDR3 residues: CASSMTGGVNTEAFF. DNA of the CDR3: TGTGCCAGTAGTATGACAGGGGGAGTAAACACTGAAGCTTTCTTT.

The chain combines TRBV4-2 with TRBJ2-7; TRBD1 agrees at 7 bases. The CDR3 has 16 amino acids. Germline-derived CDR1 and CDR2 are LGHNA and YNFKEQ. Trimming removed 1 base from V and 2 bases from J; junction bases left unmatched: 8. CDR3 DNA sequence: TGTGCCAGCAGCCAAGGGGAGACAGGGAATCCCTACGAGCAGTACTTC. As protein: CASSQGETGNPYEQYF.

This chain uses TRBV2 with TRBJ2-5; tentative D call: TRBD1 (5 bases). This CDR3 region has 12 residues. V was pared by 8 bases and J by 0 bases, with 7 bases between. The germline V gene encodes CDR1 SNHLY and CDR2 FYNNEI. As DNA, the CDR3 is TGTGCCAGCGACAGAAACCAAGAGACCCAGTACTTC. Translating it yields CASDRNQETQYF.

Worth noting for this clone: Different DNA sequences within this sample yield the same CDR3. The CDR3 coding sequence is TGCGCCAGCAGTTTAGCGGGAGGGACCAATGAGCAGTTCTTC. Protein: CASSLAGGTNEQFF. The chain joins TRBV5-1 to TRBJ2-1; 11 bases are a match to TRBD2. Germline V gene data show CDR1 as SGHRS and CDR2 as YFSETQ. V was clipped by 5 bases and J by 6 bases; unmatched bases: 4. The CDR3 covers 14 residues.